This is a list of T cell receptor beta chains from one sample in a study of blood T cell repertoires in COVID-19. Clones were sequenced by immunoSEQ multiplex PCR, and TCRdb holds only the in-frame ones, with some missing. The sample records under 150,000 clones, 84% being singletons. Sequencing was done on a sample of peripheral blood. These receptors came from a man in his sixties with acute or convalescent COVID-19. Both conserved end residues are part of each CDR3. Each record gives: D gene, V gene, J gene, CDR3 protein. D genes are given only for firm matches.

d_gene: NA
v_gene: TRBV28
j_gene: TRBJ2-1
CDR3aa: CASFPQFGGNEQFF

d_gene: NA
v_gene: TRBV9
j_gene: TRBJ2-2
CDR3aa: CASSGLVTGELFF

d_gene: NA
v_gene: TRBV12-3/TRBV12-4
j_gene: TRBJ2-1
CDR3aa: CATGSYNEQFF

d_gene: TRBD1
v_gene: TRBV29-1
j_gene: TRBJ1-2
CDR3aa: CSVDRTGVGYTF

d_gene: NA
v_gene: TRBV11-2
j_gene: TRBJ1-2
CDR3aa: CASSSGDGYTF

d_gene: NA
v_gene: TRBV6-4
j_gene: TRBJ2-1
CDR3aa: CASSGPGWVARYNEQFF

d_gene: NA
v_gene: TRBV12-3/TRBV12-4
j_gene: TRBJ1-1
CDR3aa: CASRQGRVAEAFF

d_gene: TRBD1
v_gene: TRBV15
j_gene: TRBJ2-7
CDR3aa: CATSRDNEGAGEQYF

d_gene: NA
v_gene: TRBV7-2
j_gene: TRBJ1-5
CDR3aa: CASSLQDQPQHF

d_gene: NA
v_gene: TRBV19
j_gene: TRBJ2-4
CDR3aa: CASTPGDLAKNIQYF

d_gene: NA
v_gene: TRBV5-4
j_gene: TRBJ1-5
CDR3aa: CASSLDTGGPQHF

d_gene: NA
v_gene: TRBV6-2/TRBV6-3
j_gene: TRBJ2-7
CDR3aa: CASSRGAYEQYF

d_gene: TRBD2
v_gene: TRBV18
j_gene: TRBJ2-2
CDR3aa: CASSPRASGAAGELFF

d_gene: NA
v_gene: TRBV11-2
j_gene: TRBJ1-6
CDR3aa: CASSFQGRLIYNSPLHF

d_gene: NA
v_gene: TRBV6-2/TRBV6-3
j_gene: TRBJ2-7
CDR3aa: CASSYHVPPTRGQGGIYEQYF

d_gene: TRBD1
v_gene: TRBV19
j_gene: TRBJ1-1
CDR3aa: CASSISFMRQGAPEAFF

d_gene: TRBD1
v_gene: TRBV10-1
j_gene: TRBJ2-7
CDR3aa: CASSYGTETGYEQYF

d_gene: TRBD2
v_gene: TRBV5-1
j_gene: TRBJ2-4
CDR3aa: CASSLGTSNIQYF

d_gene: NA
v_gene: TRBV19
j_gene: TRBJ1-4
CDR3aa: CASEGVSTNEKLFF

d_gene: TRBD2
v_gene: TRBV11-2
j_gene: TRBJ2-7
CDR3aa: CASSGAGTSYEQYF

d_gene: NA
v_gene: TRBV24-1
j_gene: TRBJ1-2
CDR3aa: CATSDLLRRDGYTF

d_gene: TRBD2
v_gene: TRBV7-2
j_gene: TRBJ2-3
CDR3aa: CASSTTSGSGTDTQYF

d_gene: NA
v_gene: TRBV30
j_gene: TRBJ1-5
CDR3aa: CAWSVQSAGNQPQHF

d_gene: NA
v_gene: TRBV10-2
j_gene: TRBJ1-6
CDR3aa: CASTFYGTNNSPLHF

d_gene: TRBD2
v_gene: TRBV7-6
j_gene: TRBJ2-1
CDR3aa: CASSSGLADNEQFF

d_gene: NA
v_gene: TRBV29-1
j_gene: TRBJ2-6
CDR3aa: CSVELPSGANVLTF

d_gene: TRBD1
v_gene: TRBV3-1/TRBV3-2
j_gene: TRBJ1-4
CDR3aa: CASSLGQGIREKLFF